This entry lists 28 T cell receptor beta chains sequenced from one sample in a study of regulatory T cells in long-lasting Graves disease. This sample's time point: newly diagnosed GD, antithyroid drugs for less than 3 months. RNA from PBMCs was the source of the TCR library. Combining iRepertoire HTBI primers with Arm-PCR of CDR3 regions, the authors built TCR beta libraries. From the multiplex PCR reads, TCRdb called clonotypes with MiXCR, one entry per CDR3 protein. Of some 410,000 distinct CDR3 sequences listed, 15% to 20% were seen once; the top ten hold about 10%. The same sample was also used in a study of T cells in Graves' hyperthyroidism and ophthalmopathy.

Specimen: peripheral blood mononuclear cells (PBMCs), collected at new diagnosis, from a patient treated with antithyroid drugs. These receptors came from a woman aged 25 to 39 with Graves disease.

This clonotype has at least ten counts. V is TRBV12-3 or TRBV12-4 and J is TRBJ2-5; D remains unclear. V shed 6 bases and J shed 1 base, with 9 bases lying between them. The CDR3 extends over 13 amino acids. The CDR3: CASSFRSQETQYF. CDR3 DNA sequence: TGTGCCAGCAGCTTCCGTTCCCAAGAGACCCAGTACTTC.

This clonotype was counted ten times or more. This chain links TRBV11-2 with TRBJ1-6; TRBD1 matches at 7 bases. Germline V lookup: CDR1 SGHAT, CDR2 FQNNGV. Trimming removed 6 bases from V and 7 bases from J; junction bases left unmatched: 9. The CDR3 covers 15 residues. The CDR3 DNA follows: TGTGCCAGCAGTTCTAACAGGGGCCTCAATTCACCCCTCCACTTT. Its translation is CASSSNRGLNSPLHF.

Many counts were recorded for this clonotype. The rearrangement uses TRBV5-5 and TRBJ2-5, with 9 bases matching TRBD2. Germline loops: CDR1 SGHKS, CDR2 YYEKEE (reference sequence). The CDR3 length is 14 residues. V lost 4 bases, J lost 3 bases, and 4 bases stayed unmatched. The CDR3 protein is CASSLGLAKETQYF. For the CDR3, the DNA is TGTGCCAGCAGCCTGGGACTAGCAAAAGAGACCCAGTACTTC.

In its sample, this clonotype was seen many times. J is TRBJ2-7 and V is TRBV5-1, with D hard to call. The CDR3 loop spans 13 amino acids. V was pared by 4 bases and J by 0 bases, with 8 bases between. CDR1 is SGHRS, CDR2 YFSETQ, per germline. The CDR3 region has the DNA TGCGCCAGCAGCGACGACCACTCCTACGAGCAGTACTTC. As protein: CASSDDHSYEQYF.

This clonotype was detected only a few times. The chain couples TRBV30 to TRBJ2-7; 11 bases fit TRBD2. This CDR3 has 16 residues. Germline lookup yields CDR1 GTSNPN and CDR2 SVGIG (reference sequence). After removal of 6 bases from V and 4 bases from J, the junction contained 14 bases not matched to a gene. CDR3 protein: CACSGTSGSKKYEQYF. The DNA for the CDR3 is TGTGCCTGCTCCGGGACTAGCGGCTCAAAAAAGTACGAGCAGTACTTC.

This clonotype was seen ten or more times. This chain's CDR3 is CASRDAITQYF. In DNA, the CDR3 is TGTGCCAGCAGAGATGCCATTACGCAGTATTTT. The rearrangement links TRBV3-1 to TRBJ2-3; no firm D call. Germline loops: CDR1 LGHDT, CDR2 YNNKEL (reference sequence). Trimming removed 6 bases from V and 8 bases from J, with 9 bases in between. This CDR3 is 11 amino acids long.

This clonotype was picked up a small number of times. This chain connects TRBV2 to TRBJ2-2; TRBD2 matches at 7 bases. V lost 4 bases and J lost 5; bases outside the gene matches: 10. Germline V CDR1 and CDR2: SNHLY, FYNNEI. This CDR3 spans 16 amino acids. The CDR3 is CASSGGIGGRTGELFF. CDR3 sequence (DNA): TGTGCCAGCAGTGGGGGGATCGGGGGGAGAACCGGGGAGCTGTTTTTT.

This clonotype was observed at least ten times. The chain carries TRBV14 and TRBJ2-7; 9 nucleotides line up with TRBD1. J lost 2 bases, V lost 1 base, and 3 bases had no gene match. The CDR3 has 15 amino acids. In germline, CDR1 is SGHDN, CDR2 FVKESK. The CDR3 region is CASSQAGTGTYEQYF. The DNA of the CDR3 is TGTGCCAGCAGCCAAGCCGGGACAGGGACCTACGAGCAGTACTTC.

This clonotype has ten or more counts. The chain uses TRBV28 and TRBJ2-1, with TRBD1 matching 9 bases. This CDR3 contains 15 residues. Germline CDR1 is MDHEN and CDR2 is SYDVKM. V was pared by 6 bases and J by 3 bases, with 6 bases of the junction left unmatched. The CDR3 coding sequence is TGTGCCAGCAGGACCGGGACAGGGAACTACAATGAGCAGTTCTTC. This sequence encodes CASRTGTGNYNEQFF.

This clonotype has a handful of counts. This clone may be a read error of a much larger clone one base away. This chain links TRBV2 with TRBJ1-3; no firm D call. Per germline, CDR1 SNHLY and CDR2 FYNNEI. The CDR3 is 14 amino acids. The DNA of the CDR3 is TGTGCCTGCAGTGAATCGGGGTTCGGAAACACCATATATTTT. It translates to CACSESGFGNTIYF.

The chain links TRBV30 to TRBJ1-5; 8 bases match TRBD1. CDR3 size: 13 residues. J lost 6 bases, V lost 4 bases, and 5 bases had no gene match. Per the germline V gene, CDR1 is GTSNPN and CDR2 is SVGIG (reference sequence). CDR3 coding DNA: TGTGCCTGGACAGGGGGCCGGGGTCAGCCCCAGCATTTT. This translates into CAWTGGRGQPQHF.

This clonotype appeared many times. This chain links TRBV11-1 with TRBJ2-1; 12 bases match TRBD2. CDR1 SGHAT and CDR2 FQDESV come from the germline V gene (reference sequence). This CDR3 is 15 amino acids long. Trimming took 4 bases from V and 7 from J; bases not matched to a gene: 5. This CDR3 reads CASSSSGTSGNEQFF. The CDR3, as DNA: TGTGCCAGCAGCTCCTCCGGGACTAGCGGGAATGAGCAGTTCTTC.

In this sample, this clonotype turned up many times. This chain uses TRBV20-1 with TRBJ2-2; 13 bases match TRBD2. Germline-derived CDR1 and CDR2 are DFQATT and SNEGSKA (reference sequence). Trimming cost V 6 bases and J 7 bases; bases outside gene matches: 14. The CDR3 runs to 17 residues. CDR3 in amino acids: CSASGLAGTVYGGELFF. The CDR3 nucleotides read TGCAGTGCCTCGGGACTAGCGGGGACGGTATACGGCGGGGAGCTGTTTTTT.

This clonotype came up many times. The genes are TRBV12-3 or TRBV12-4 and TRBJ1-2, with D uncertain. The CDR3 sequence is 11 residues long. V was clipped by 3 bases and J by 10 bases, with 9 bases between them. CDR3 sequence reads: CASSFGRNYTF. As DNA, the CDR3 is TGTGCCAGCAGTTTTGGACGGAACTACACCTTC.

This clonotype was counted a single time. This probably arose from a read error, given a far larger clone one base away. The chain has TRBV11-2 and TRBJ2-7; 10 bases map to TRBD2. The CDR3 sequence is 15 residues long. Germline V gene data show CDR1 as SGHAT and CDR2 as FQNNGV. The CDR3 coding sequence is TGTGCCAGCAGCCAATTTCCTAGCGGGAGCTACGAGCCGTACTTC. It yields the protein CASSQFPSGSYEPYF. The full variable domain, with the rest looked up from reference TRBV11-2 and TRBJ2-7, is EAGVAQSPRYKIIEKRQSVAFWCNPISGHATLYWYQQILGQGPKLLIQFQNNGVVDDSQLPKDRFSAERLKGVDSTLKIQPAKLEDSAVYLCASSQFPSGSYEPYFGPGTRLTVT.

V usage is TRBV28 and J usage is TRBJ2-5, with TRBD2 as a possible D gene (7 bases). Trimming took off 7 bases at V and 4 bases at J, with 25 bases between the two ends. This CDR3 is built from 17 residues. Germline lookup yields CDR1 MDHEN and CDR2 SYDVKM. The DNA for the CDR3 is TGTGCCAGCAAATTCCTAAGGGGGGGCGTAGGGATAGAGACCCAGTACTTC. As protein: CASKFLRGGVGIETQYF.

This clonotype was observed at least ten times. The genes are TRBV6-5 and TRBJ2-2, with D possibly being TRBD1 (5 bases). The V and J ends lost 2 bases and 8 bases respectively, with 9 bases between them. The CDR3 contains 13 residues. The germline V gene has CDR1 MNHEY and CDR2 SVGAGI. In DNA form, the CDR3 reads TGTGCCAGCAGTTACATGCAGGGTGGGGAGCTGTTTTTT. Its protein is CASSYMQGGELFF.

This clonotype was detected many times. V and J are TRBV30 and TRBJ1-2, with D perhaps TRBD1 (5 bases). Germline CDR1 reads GTSNPN; CDR2 reads SVGIG (reference sequence). V lost 4 bases and J 7 bases, leaving 13 bases between the germline ends. This CDR3 is built from 12 residues. The CDR3, as DNA: TGTGCCTGGAACCCAGGGCGCGGTGGCTACACCTTC. Protein product: CAWNPGRGGYTF.

This clonotype has just a few counts. The chain joins TRBV2 to TRBJ1-5, with D maybe TRBD1 (5 bases). CDR3 size: 14 residues. CDR1 SNHLY and CDR2 FYNNEI come from the germline V gene. Trimming took 6 bases from V and 5 from J, leaving 14 bases between them. In DNA, the CDR3 is TGTGCCAGCAGCGGGCGGGACGGATATCAGCCCCAGCATTTT. This translates into CASSGRDGYQPQHF. Drawing the rest from reference TRBV2 and TRBJ1-5, the complete variable domain is EPEVTQTPSHQVTQMGQEVILRCVPISNHLYFYWYRQILGQKVEFLVSFYNNEISEKSEIFDDQFSVERPDGSNFTLKIRSTKLEDSAMYFCASSGRDGYQPQHFGDGTRLSIL.

The rearrangement joins TRBV28 to TRBJ2-3, with D unclear. This CDR3 is 14 amino acids long. V was trimmed by 8 bases and J by 4 bases, leaving 16 bases between them. Germline V CDR1 and CDR2: MDHEN, SYDVKM. For the CDR3, the DNA is TGTGCCAGCGGTCAACTTAACAGCGCAGATACGCAGTATTTT. Encoded protein: CASGQLNSADTQYF.

This clonotype came up many times. V and J are TRBV5-1 and TRBJ1-2; no clear D gene. CDR1 and CDR2 from the germline V gene are SGHRS and YFSETQ. The ends were cut back, 0 bases at V and 3 bases at J, with 9 bases in the middle. This CDR3 region has 14 residues. The DNA of the CDR3 is TGCGCCAGCAGCTTGGGCCAGTCCTACTATGGCTACACCTTC. Protein: CASSLGQSYYGYTF.

Many counts were recorded for this clonotype. The rearrangement joins TRBV29-1 to TRBJ2-3; 9 nucleotides line up with TRBD2. CDR1 and CDR2 (germline): SQVTM, ANQGSEA. V shed 6 bases, J shed 3 bases, and the junction held 4 bases outside the gene matches. The CDR3 contains 13 residues. CDR3 sequence: CSVSGRLTDTQYF. The CDR3 nucleotides are TGCAGCGTAAGCGGGAGGTTAACAGATACGCAGTATTTT.

A note on this clonotype: A much larger clone is a single base away; this may be a read error. The rearrangement links TRBV3-1 to TRBJ2-5; 13 bases match TRBD2. V dropped 5 bases and J dropped 2; count of bases not matched to a gene: 11. CDR1 LGHDT and CDR2 YNNKEL come from the germline V gene (reference sequence). This CDR3 has 18 amino acids. DNA for the CDR3: TGTGCCAGCAGCTTCACTAGCGGGAGGGCCCTGTGGCAAGAGACCCAGTACTTC. Amino acid sequence: CASSFTSGRALWQETQYF.

This clonotype was detected many times. The junction shows a germline mismatch at one end, possibly a read error. V is TRBV5-1 and J is TRBJ1-3, with 10 bases aligning to TRBD1. The CDR3 loop spans 13 amino acids. Germline loops: CDR1 SGHRS, CDR2 YFSETQ. CDR3 nucleotides: TGTGCCAGCAGCCTGGGACAGGGGAACACCATATATTTT. Amino acid sequence: CASSLGQGNTIYF.

Notes on this clonotype: A read error may explain this, as a much larger clone is one base away. V usage is TRBV20-1 and J usage is TRBJ2-4; 7 bases fit TRBD1. Per the germline V gene, CDR1 is DFQATT and CDR2 is SNEGSKA (reference sequence). This CDR3 region has 15 residues. CDR3 DNA sequence: TGCAGTGCTAGAACAGGGGATGGTGGCAAAAACATTCAGCACTTC. Protein: CSARTGDGGKNIQHF.

V is TRBV18 and J is TRBJ2-1, with TRBD2 identical over 9 bases. V lost 2 bases, J lost 6 bases, and 5 bases stayed unmatched. Looked up from germline, CDR1 is KGHSH and CDR2 is LQKENI. CDR3 length: 15 residues. The CDR3 sequence: CASSPSPTSGNEQFF. The CDR3, as DNA: TGTGCCAGCTCACCAAGCCCGACTAGCGGCAATGAGCAGTTCTTC. The full variable domain, rest sourced from reference TRBV18 and TRBJ2-1, is NAGVMQNPRHLVRRRGQEARLRCSPMKGHSHVYWYRQLPEEGLKFMVYLQKENIIDESGMPKERFSAEFPKEGPSILRIQQVVRGDSAAYFCASSPSPTSGNEQFFGPGTRLTVL.

The chain uses TRBV19 and TRBJ1-2; D might be TRBD1 (5 bases). Trimming left V 2 bases short and J 0 bases short, with 7 bases between. CDR1 and CDR2 from the germline V gene are LNHDA and SQIVND (reference sequence). The CDR3 is 14 amino acids. The CDR3 coding sequence is TGTGCCAGTAGTATACTGACAGCTAACTATGGCTACACCTTC. Protein sequence: CASSILTANYGYTF.

CDR3 sequence: CASSLVRGNNEQFF. CDR3 sequence (DNA): TGTGCCAGCAGTTTAGTGCGGGGTAACAATGAGCAGTTCTTC. The V and J genes are TRBV27 and TRBJ2-1, with a weak D call TRBD2 (6 bases). Trimming removed 2 bases at V and 5 bases at J, with 10 bases between. The CDR3 covers 14 residues. Germline-derived CDR1 and CDR2 are MNHEY and SMNVEV (reference sequence).